This T cell receptor beta chain was observed in a study of T cell changes during pregnancy in multiple sclerosis. The method was immunoSEQ multiplex PCR; TCRdb's version includes in-frame clones alone and lacks a portion of them. Found here are about 46,000 clones, approximately 90% of them singletons; the top ten hold around 2.6%. V trimming: 7 bases; J trimming: 8 bases; junction bases outside the gene matches: 10. This CDR3 is built from 12 residues. The V gene's germline CDR1 is SQVTM and CDR2 ANQGSEA. This TCR was recovered from a female donor with multiple sclerosis, enrolled in a pregnancy study. V and J are TRBV29-1 and TRBJ1-1; the match to TRBD1 covers 7 bases. Source: CD8+ T cells from peripheral blood mononuclear cells, taken in the second trimester of pregnancy. CDR3 nucleotide sequence: TGCAGCGGGACACGACAGGGCCCCGAAGCTTTCTTT. Amino acids: CSGTRQGPEAFF. Full variable domain (outside the CDR3, taken from reference TRBV29-1 and TRBJ1-1): SAVISQKPSRDICQRGTSLTIQCQVDSQVTMMFWYRQQPGQSLTLIATANQGSEATYESGFVIDKFPISRPNLTFSTLTVSNMSPEDSSIYLCSGTRQGPEAFFGQGTRLTVV.